This entry concerns a single T cell receptor (beta chain). The antigen is not known. This entry comes from a study of beta chain features in type 1 diabetes. The study's findings and limits: High-TCR-expressing cells could be over-represented by cDNA sequencing. Shorter TCRB CDR3s, moderately but significantly so, were found in Type 1 diabetes patients in all four CD4+ subsets.

The CDR3 loop spans 13 amino acids. The germline V and J ends were trimmed by 3 bases and 5 bases, with 12 bases remaining between them. Per germline, CDR1 SGHRS and CDR2 YFSETQ. Expressed TCRB transcripts got sequenced, as all isolated RNA was reverse transcribed. The protocol was immunoSEQ multiplex PCR, while the TCRdb copy is restricted to in-frame clones and leaves out a portion. The sample records a few hundred thousand clones, 15% being singletons. The V call is TRBV5-1, the J call TRBJ2-7, with D perhaps matching TRBD2 (5 bases). This clonotype originated in a man between 18 and 35 years old with type 1 diabetes. Source material: naive CD4+ T cells from blood. The CDR3 DNA reads TGCGCCAGCAGCTCGGGTCCGGGAAACGAGCAGTACTTC. It yields the protein CASSSGPGNEQYF.